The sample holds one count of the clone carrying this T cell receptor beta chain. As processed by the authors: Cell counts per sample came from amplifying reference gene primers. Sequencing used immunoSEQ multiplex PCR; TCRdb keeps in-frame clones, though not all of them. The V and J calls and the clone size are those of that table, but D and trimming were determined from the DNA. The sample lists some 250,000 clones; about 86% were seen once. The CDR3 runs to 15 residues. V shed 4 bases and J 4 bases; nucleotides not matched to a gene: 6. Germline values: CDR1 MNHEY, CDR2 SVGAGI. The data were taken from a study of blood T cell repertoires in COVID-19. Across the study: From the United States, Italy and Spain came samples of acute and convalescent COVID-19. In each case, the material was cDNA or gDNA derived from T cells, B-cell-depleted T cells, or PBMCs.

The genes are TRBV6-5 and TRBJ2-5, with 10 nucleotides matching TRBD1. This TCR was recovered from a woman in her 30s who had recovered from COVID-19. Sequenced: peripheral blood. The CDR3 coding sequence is TGTGCCAGCAGTTCCCCGGGACAGGGGCTAGAGACCCAGTACTTC. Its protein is CASSSPGQGLETQYF.